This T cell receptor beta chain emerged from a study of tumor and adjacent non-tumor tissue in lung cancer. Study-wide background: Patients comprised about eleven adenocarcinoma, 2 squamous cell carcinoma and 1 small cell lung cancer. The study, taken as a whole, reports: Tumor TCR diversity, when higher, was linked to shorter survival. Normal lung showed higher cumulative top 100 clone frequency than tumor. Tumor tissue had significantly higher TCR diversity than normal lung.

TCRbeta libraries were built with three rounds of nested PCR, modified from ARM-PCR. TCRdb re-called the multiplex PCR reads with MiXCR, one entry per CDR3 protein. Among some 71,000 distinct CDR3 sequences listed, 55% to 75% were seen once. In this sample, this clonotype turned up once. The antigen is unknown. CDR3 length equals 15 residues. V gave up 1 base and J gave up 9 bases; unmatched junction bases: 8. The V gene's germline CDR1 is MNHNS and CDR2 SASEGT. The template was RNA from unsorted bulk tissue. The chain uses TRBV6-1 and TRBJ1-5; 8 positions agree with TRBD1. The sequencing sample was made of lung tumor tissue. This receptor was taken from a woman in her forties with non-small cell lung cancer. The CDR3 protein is CASSEVDREGRPQHF. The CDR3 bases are TGTGCCAGCAGTGAAGTGGACAGGGAGGGTCGGCCCCAGCATTTT.